The rows below give T cell receptor beta chains drawn from one sample of a study of identical twins. TCRdb ran MiXCR on the 5' RACE reads and lists one entry per CDR3 protein. The sample has around 250,000 distinct CDR3 sequences, about an eighth seen once; the top ten hold more than 3.5%. In addition, the sample was reused for a study of yellow fever vaccine responses in identical twins.

What was sequenced was memory (CD45RO+) T cells sorted from blood. These TCRs come from a woman between 18 and 30 years old in good health. Each CDR3 is given with its conserved first and last residue. Fields, in order: V gene, D gene, clone size, J gene, CDR3 protein, CDR3 DNA. D genes are given only for firm matches. Only part of the rows carry a size: once, few, many, or a class if the clone is expanded.

>TRBV5-1|TRBD2|many|TRBJ2-5
CASSLVLGRGLAGGLPYQETQYF
TGCGCCAGCAGCTTGGTTCTGGGGCGGGGGCTAGCGGGAGGTCTCCCGTACCAAGAGACCCAGTACTTC
>TRBV28|TRBD1|few|TRBJ2-7
CASSFGQGDPYEQYF
TGTGCCAGCAGTTTCGGACAGGGGGATCCCTACGAGCAGTACTTC
>TRBV12-3/TRBV12-4|.|many|TRBJ2-3
CASSLTPDTQYF
TGTGCCAGCAGTTTGACACCAGATACGCAGTATTTT
>TRBV18|.|many|TRBJ1-2
CASSRKREIDYGYTF
TGTGCCAGCTCACGGAAAAGGGAAATTGACTATGGCTACACCTTC
>TRBV2|.|.|TRBJ2-5
CASREGPRNQETQYF
TGTGCCAGCAGAGAGGGCCCCCGGAACCAAGAGACCCAGTACTTC
>TRBV4-3|.|many|TRBJ2-2
CASSLAGQGFTGELFF
TGCGCCAGCAGCCTAGCGGGACAGGGATTCACCGGGGAGCTGTTTTTT
>TRBV2|TRBD2|.|TRBJ2-7
CASTRTSGGYEQYF
TGTGCCAGCACTAGGACTAGCGGGGGCTACGAGCAGTACTTC
>TRBV12-3/TRBV12-4|TRBD1|.|TRBJ1-4
CASSTGRTGGEKLFF
TGTGCCAGCAGTACGGGTCGGACAGGGGGTGAAAAACTGTTTTTT
>TRBV13|.|.|TRBJ1-2
CASSSAIDGYTF
TGTGCCAGCAGCTCCGCTATTGATGGCTACACCTTC
>TRBV29-1|TRBD2|.|TRBJ2-7
CSVVGGGAYEQYF
TGCAGCGTTGTGGGCGGGGGGGCCTACGAGCAGTACTTC
>TRBV28|TRBD1|many|TRBJ1-6
CASSSIGQGDSPLHF
TGTGCCAGCAGTTCAATCGGACAGGGAGATTCACCCCTCCACTTT
>TRBV5-1|TRBD1|many|TRBJ2-3
CASSPLGQGAIDTQYF
TGCGCCAGCAGCCCCCTGGGACAGGGGGCGATAGATACGCAGTATTTT
>TRBV20-1|.|.|TRBJ2-7
CSASGENSYEQYF
TGCAGTGCTAGTGGAGAGAACTCCTACGAGCAGTACTTC
>TRBV3-1|TRBD2|.|TRBJ2-3
CASSPGLAGVPMTDTQYF
TGTGCCAGCAGCCCCGGACTAGCGGGGGTACCTATGACAGATACGCAGTATTTT
>TRBV7-2|.|few|TRBJ2-7
CASSLAGGQQYF
TGTGCCAGCAGCTTAGCCGGCGGACAGCAGTACTTC
>TRBV20-1|TRBD2|.|TRBJ2-7
CSAGGGSEQYF
TGCAGTGCTGGGGGAGGGAGCGAGCAGTACTTC
>TRBV6-2/TRBV6-3|.|few|TRBJ1-5
CASSYEAGKNSNQPQHF
TGTGCCAGCAGTTACGAAGCAGGGAAGAATAGCAATCAGCCCCAGCATTTT
>TRBV28|TRBD1|many|TRBJ2-1
CASSPKDRGFFAYNEQFF
TGTGCCAGCAGTCCTAAGGACAGGGGGTTCTTTGCCTACAATGAGCAGTTCTTC
>TRBV10-2|TRBD1|.|TRBJ1-2
CASSFGQGGGYTF
TGCGCCAGCAGCTTTGGACAGGGAGGTGGCTACACCTTC
>TRBV29-1|.|many|TRBJ2-3
CSVEFIDTQYF
TGCAGCGTTGAATTTATAGATACGCAGTATTTT
>TRBV27|TRBD2|few|TRBJ2-7
CASGSRGLDYSYEQYF
TGTGCCAGCGGGTCTAGGGGACTAGATTACTCCTACGAGCAGTACTTC
>TRBV29-1|.|.|TRBJ2-7
CSGLVSYEQYF
TGCAGCGGTTTAGTGTCCTACGAGCAGTACTTC
>TRBV29-1|.|few|TRBJ2-7
CSVVGQRGSYEQYF
TGCAGCGTTGTTGGCCAGAGGGGCTCCTACGAGCAGTACTTC
>TRBV27|.|.|TRBJ2-6
CASSSGVGGANVLTF
TGTGCCAGCAGTTCCGGGGTGGGTGGGGCCAACGTCCTGACTTTC
>TRBV2|TRBD1|many|TRBJ2-1
CASSTRQGFNEQFF
TGTGCCAGCAGCACCAGACAGGGTTTCAATGAGCAGTTCTTC
>TRBV4-1|.|.|TRBJ2-5
CASSQPSQETQYF
TGCGCCAGCAGCCAACCAAGTCAAGAGACCCAGTACTTC
>TRBV5-6|TRBD1|many|TRBJ2-7
CASSLGYRDRSYEQYF
TGTGCCAGCAGCTTGGGATACCGGGACAGATCCTACGAGCAGTACTTC
>TRBV27|.|.|TRBJ2-7
CASRFGSGYEQYF
TGTGCCAGCAGGTTTGGTAGCGGATACGAGCAGTACTTC
>TRBV30|.|.|TRBJ1-6
CAWSPPWSMDSPLHF
TGTGCCTGGAGTCCGCCCTGGAGTATGGATTCACCCCTCCACTTT
>TRBV24-1|.|few|TRBJ2-2
CATSDTGTTGELFF
TGTGCCACCAGTGACACGGGGACCACCGGGGAGCTGTTTTTT
>TRBV3-1|TRBD2|.|TRBJ2-7
CASSRRPASGIEQYF
TGTGCCAGCAGCCGCCGCCCGGCTAGCGGGATCGAGCAGTACTTC
>TRBV20-1|TRBD2|.|TRBJ2-3
CSARDGSGGDTDTQYF
TGCAGTGCTAGAGATGGCAGCGGGGGAGACACAGATACGCAGTATTTT
>TRBV19|TRBD1|few|TRBJ1-5
CASSKKGQGGQPQHF
TGTGCCAGTAGTAAGAAGGGCCAGGGGGGTCAGCCCCAGCATTTT
>TRBV5-1|TRBD1|.|TRBJ2-6
CASSLTGAGANVLTF
TGCGCCAGCAGCTTGACAGGGGCTGGGGCCAACGTCCTGACTTTC
>TRBV7-2|TRBD2|.|TRBJ2-7
CASSLQAGGPYEQYF
TGTGCCAGCAGCTTACAAGCGGGAGGGCCCTACGAGCAGTACTTC
>TRBV5-1|TRBD2|many|TRBJ2-1
CASSLAGRALYNEQFF
TGCGCCAGCAGCTTGGCCGGGAGGGCCTTATACAATGAGCAGTTCTTC